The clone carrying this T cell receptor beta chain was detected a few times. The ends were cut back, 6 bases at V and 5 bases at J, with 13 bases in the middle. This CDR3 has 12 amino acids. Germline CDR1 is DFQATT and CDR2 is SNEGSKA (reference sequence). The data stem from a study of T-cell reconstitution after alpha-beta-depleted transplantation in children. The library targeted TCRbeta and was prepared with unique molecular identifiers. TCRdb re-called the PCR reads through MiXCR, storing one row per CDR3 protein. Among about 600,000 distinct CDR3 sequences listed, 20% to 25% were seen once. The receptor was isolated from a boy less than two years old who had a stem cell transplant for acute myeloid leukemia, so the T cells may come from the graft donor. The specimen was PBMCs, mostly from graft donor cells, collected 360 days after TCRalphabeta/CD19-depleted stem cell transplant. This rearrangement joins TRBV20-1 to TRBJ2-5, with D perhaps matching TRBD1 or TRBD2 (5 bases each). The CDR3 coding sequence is TGCAGTGCACCGGGACGCCAGGAGACCCAGTACTTC. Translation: CSAPGRQETQYF.